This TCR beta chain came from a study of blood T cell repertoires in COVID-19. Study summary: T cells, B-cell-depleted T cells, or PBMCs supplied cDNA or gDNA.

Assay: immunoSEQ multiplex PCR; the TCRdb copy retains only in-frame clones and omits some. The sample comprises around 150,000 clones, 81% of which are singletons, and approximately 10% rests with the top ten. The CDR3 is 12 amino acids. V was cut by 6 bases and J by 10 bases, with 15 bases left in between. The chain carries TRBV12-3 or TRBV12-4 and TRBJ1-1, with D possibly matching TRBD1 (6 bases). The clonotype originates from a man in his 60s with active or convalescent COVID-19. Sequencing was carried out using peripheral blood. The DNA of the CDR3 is TGTGCCAGCAGGGTACAGGGCTGGTCAGCTTTCTTT. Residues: CASRVQGWSAFF.